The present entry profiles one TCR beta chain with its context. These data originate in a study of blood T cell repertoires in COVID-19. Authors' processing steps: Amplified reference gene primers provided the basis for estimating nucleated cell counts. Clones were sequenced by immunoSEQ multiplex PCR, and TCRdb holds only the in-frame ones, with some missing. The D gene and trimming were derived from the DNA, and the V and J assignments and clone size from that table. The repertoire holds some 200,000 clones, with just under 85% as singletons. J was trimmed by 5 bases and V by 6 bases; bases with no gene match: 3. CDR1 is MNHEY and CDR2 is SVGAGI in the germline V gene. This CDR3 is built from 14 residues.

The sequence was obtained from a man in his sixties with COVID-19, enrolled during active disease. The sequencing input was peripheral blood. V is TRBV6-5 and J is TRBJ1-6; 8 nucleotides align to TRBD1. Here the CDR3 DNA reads TGTGCCAGCAGGGACAGGGACGATAATTCACCCCTCCACTTT. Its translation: CASRDRDDNSPLHF.